These T cell receptor beta chains were read from a single sample in a study of CD8+ T cells in alopecia areata. Sequencing used immunoSEQ multiplex PCR; TCRdb keeps in-frame clones, though not all of them. The sample has about 180,000 clones, about 51% seen once. Sequenced here: CD8+ T cells sorted from blood, sampled at week 52, from a patient treated with tofacitinib. The receptors come from a human donor with alopecia areata. CDR3s include the opening cysteine and the closing phenylalanine or tryptophan. Each record gives: CDR3 protein, CDR3 DNA, V gene, J gene, clone size, D gene. D genes are given only for firm matches. Expanded clones get a size class; other rows say once, few or many, or leave the size out.

CDR3aa: CASRSGGSLVYGYTF
CDR3nt: TGTGCCAGCAGGTCTGGGGGGTCTCTTGTCTACGGCTACACCTTC
v_gene: TRBV2
j_gene: TRBJ1-2
abundance: .
d_gene: .

CDR3aa: CASGGQGLGYGYTF
CDR3nt: TGTGCCAGCGGGGGACAGGGCCTTGGCTATGGCTACACCTTC
v_gene: TRBV9
j_gene: TRBJ1-2
abundance: few
d_gene: TRBD1

CDR3aa: CASQLYGQSRQETQYF
CDR3nt: TGCGCCAGCCAACTCTACGGACAGTCACGCCAAGAGACCCAGTACTTC
v_gene: TRBV5-1
j_gene: TRBJ2-5
abundance: .
d_gene: .

CDR3aa: CASSLGAETQYF
CDR3nt: TGTGCCAGCAGTCTTGGCGCAGAGACCCAGTACTTC
v_gene: TRBV11-1
j_gene: TRBJ2-5
abundance: .
d_gene: .

CDR3aa: CASSRLGTGRETQYF
CDR3nt: TGTGCCAGCAGTCGCCTTGGGACAGGCCGAGAGACCCAGTACTTC
v_gene: TRBV6-5
j_gene: TRBJ2-5
abundance: .
d_gene: TRBD1

CDR3aa: CASRGQGARVSEGYTF
CDR3nt: TGTGCCAGCAGGGGACAGGGGGCGCGAGTCAGTGAGGGCTACACCTTC
v_gene: TRBV2
j_gene: TRBJ1-2
abundance: .
d_gene: TRBD1

CDR3aa: CASRGAGHYQPQHF
CDR3nt: TGTGCCAGCAGAGGGGCAGGTCATTATCAGCCCCAGCATTTT
v_gene: TRBV6-5
j_gene: TRBJ1-5
abundance: .
d_gene: .

CDR3aa: CATRDSPNEQYF
CDR3nt: TGTGCCACCCGGGACAGCCCCAACGAGCAGTACTTC
v_gene: TRBV7-6
j_gene: TRBJ2-7
abundance: .
d_gene: TRBD1

CDR3aa: CASSLWNEETQYF
CDR3nt: TGTGCCAGCAGCTTGTGGAACGAAGAGACCCAGTACTTC
v_gene: TRBV5-6
j_gene: TRBJ2-5
abundance: few
d_gene: .

CDR3aa: CASSLYRGPGYGYTF
CDR3nt: TGTGCCAGCAGTTTATACAGGGGGCCTGGCTATGGCTACACCTTC
v_gene: TRBV27
j_gene: TRBJ1-2
abundance: few
d_gene: TRBD1